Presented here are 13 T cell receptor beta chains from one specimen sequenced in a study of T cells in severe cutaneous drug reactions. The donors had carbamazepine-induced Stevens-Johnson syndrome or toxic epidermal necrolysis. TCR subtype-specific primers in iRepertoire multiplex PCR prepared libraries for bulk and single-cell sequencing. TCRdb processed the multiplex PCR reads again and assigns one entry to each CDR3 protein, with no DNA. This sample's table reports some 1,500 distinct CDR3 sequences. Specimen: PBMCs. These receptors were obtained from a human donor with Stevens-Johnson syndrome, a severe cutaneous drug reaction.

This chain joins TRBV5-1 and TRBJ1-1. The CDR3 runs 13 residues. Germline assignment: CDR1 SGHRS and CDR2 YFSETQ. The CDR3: CASSLGRNTEAFF.

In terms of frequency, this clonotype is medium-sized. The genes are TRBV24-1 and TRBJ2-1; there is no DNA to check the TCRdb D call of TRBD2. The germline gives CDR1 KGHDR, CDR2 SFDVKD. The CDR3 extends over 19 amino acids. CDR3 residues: CATSDSTSRGGDLNNEQFF.

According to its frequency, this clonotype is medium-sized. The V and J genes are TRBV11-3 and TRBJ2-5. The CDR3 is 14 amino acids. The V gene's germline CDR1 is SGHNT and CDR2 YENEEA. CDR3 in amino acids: CASSTPGDQETQYF.

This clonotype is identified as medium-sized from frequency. CDR3: CASGGAGNEQFF. The chain carries TRBV2 and TRBJ2-1; TCRdb selects TRBD1, and the lack of DNA leaves this call unchecked. The CDR3 covers 12 residues. Germline values: CDR1 SNHLY, CDR2 FYNNEI.

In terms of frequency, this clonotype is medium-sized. CDR3 sequence: CASSSRQASPETQYF. The chain combines TRBV7-9 with TRBJ2-5; checking the TCRdb D call of TRBD1 is not possible without DNA. Germline loops: CDR1 SEHNR, CDR2 FQNEAQ (reference sequence). The CDR3 consists of 15 residues. The whole variable domain, filled in from reference TRBV7-9 and TRBJ2-5, reads DTGVSQNPRHKITKRGQNVTFRCDPISEHNRLYWYRQTLGQGPEFLTYFQNEAQLEKSRLLSDRFSAERPKGSFSTLEIQRTEQGDSAMYLCASSSRQASPETQYFGPGTRLLVL.

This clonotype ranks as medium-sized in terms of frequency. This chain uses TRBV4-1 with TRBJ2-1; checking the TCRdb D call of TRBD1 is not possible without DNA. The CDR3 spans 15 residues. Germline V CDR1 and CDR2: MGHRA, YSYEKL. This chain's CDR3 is CASSQGVDSYNEQFF.

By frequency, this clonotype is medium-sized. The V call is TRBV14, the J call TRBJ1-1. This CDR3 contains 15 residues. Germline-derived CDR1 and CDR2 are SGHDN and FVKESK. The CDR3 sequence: CASSPVAGLDTEAFF.

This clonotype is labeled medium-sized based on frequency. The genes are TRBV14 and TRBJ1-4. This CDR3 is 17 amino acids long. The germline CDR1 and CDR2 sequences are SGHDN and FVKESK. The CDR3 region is CASSLTTFSLANEKLFF.

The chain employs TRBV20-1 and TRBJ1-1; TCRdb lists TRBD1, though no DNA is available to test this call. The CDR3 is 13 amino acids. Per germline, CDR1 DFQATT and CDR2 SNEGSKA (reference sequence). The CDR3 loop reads CSARGGADTEAFF.

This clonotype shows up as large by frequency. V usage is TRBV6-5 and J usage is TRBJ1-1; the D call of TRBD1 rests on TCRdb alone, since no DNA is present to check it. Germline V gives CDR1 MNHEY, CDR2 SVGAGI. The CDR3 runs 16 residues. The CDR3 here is CASSYWARTSDTEAFF.

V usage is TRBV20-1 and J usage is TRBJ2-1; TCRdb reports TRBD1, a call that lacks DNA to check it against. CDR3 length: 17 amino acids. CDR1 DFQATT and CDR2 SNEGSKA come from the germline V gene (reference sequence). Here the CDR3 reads CSAINRQGRIGYNEQFF.

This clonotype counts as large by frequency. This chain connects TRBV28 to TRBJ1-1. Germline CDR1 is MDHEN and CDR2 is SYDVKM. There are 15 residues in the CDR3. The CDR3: CASTLAAQVVYEAFF.

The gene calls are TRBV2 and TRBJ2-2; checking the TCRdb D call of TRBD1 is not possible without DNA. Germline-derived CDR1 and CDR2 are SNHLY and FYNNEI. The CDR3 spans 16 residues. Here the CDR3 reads CASSDPDRGYFGELFF. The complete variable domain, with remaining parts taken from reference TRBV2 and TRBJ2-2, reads EPEVTQTPSHQVTQMGQEVILRCVPISNHLYFYWYRQILGQKVEFLVSFYNNEISEKSEIFDDQFSVERPDGSNFTLKIRSTKLEDSAMYFCASSDPDRGYFGELFFGEGSRLTVL.